This is a list of T cell receptor beta chains from one sample in a study of tumor-infiltrating lymphocytes in primary liver carcinoma. TCRdb redid the calling of the multiplex PCR reads with MiXCR, one entry per CDR3 protein. The sample yields around 88,000 distinct CDR3 sequences, roughly 70% seen once. Material for sequencing was tumor-adjacent normal liver tissue. Every receptor here comes from a man between 40 and 49 years old with primary liver carcinoma and hepatitis B virus infection. CDR3s include the opening cysteine and the closing phenylalanine or tryptophan. A D gene is named only where the DNA matches it firmly.

TRBV10-3,TRBD1,TRBJ1-1,CAIGPGGDQNTEALF
TRBV12-3/TRBV12-4,TRBD1,TRBJ2-1,CASSLPGTGFRGEQFF
TRBV4-2,.,TRBJ2-7,CASDQEGSTYEQYF
TRBV9,.,TRBJ1-4,CASSVSGSDNEKLFF
TRBV6-1,.,TRBJ2-1,CACLRPSYNEQSF
TRBV6-6,.,TRBJ1-4,CASSKGHDNEKLFF
TRBV6-1,.,TRBJ2-3,CASGSGEFNVDTQYF
TRBV2,TRBD1,TRBJ2-7,CASSEGQGNEQYF
TRBV29-1,TRBD2,TRBJ2-7,CSVSSGGGEQYF
TRBV7-9,.,TRBJ2-2,CASSSAQIGGVNTGKLFF
TRBV29-1,.,TRBJ1-1,CIAAAGMNTEPFF